The present entry profiles one T cell receptor beta chain with its context. The data originate from a study of blood T cell repertoires in COVID-19. Overall study context: COVID-19 samples collected from the United States, Italy and Spain covered acute and convalescent phases. T cells, B-cell-depleted T cells, or PBMCs provided the cDNA or gDNA that served as material.

CDR3 size: 11 residues. The V and J ends lost 6 bases and 4 bases respectively, with 6 bases between them. Germline CDR1 and CDR2: MNHNY and SVGAGI (reference sequence). Authors' analysis steps: Using reference gene primer amplification, nucleated cell counts were estimated. TCRdb keeps only in-frame clones here, not all; method: immunoSEQ multiplex PCR. That table is the source of V, J and clone size, and D and trimming were worked out from the DNA. The table records about 14,000 clones, approximately 90% of them present only once. Sequenced: peripheral blood. The origin of this receptor is a human donor in a cohort sampled during active COVID-19. This chain uses TRBV6-6 with TRBJ1-2; D remains unclear. In DNA, the CDR3 is TGTGCCAGCAGGAACAGCTATGGCTACACCTTC. It codes for CASRNSYGYTF.